One T cell receptor beta chain is described in this entry. As yet, its antigen is unknown. The source of the sample is a study of T cells expressing NK-cell markers. Turning to the study itself: It was sorted CD3+CD56+NKG2C+, CD3+CD56+NKG2C- and CD3+CD56-NKG2C+ T cells that supplied the TCR beta repertoires. With respect to HCMV, seven of the eight sequenced donors were seropositive, and one was seronegative. Study-level points and caveats: Dominant NKG2C+ clonotypes in roughly six donors made up roughly 1.0-7.0% of CD8+ T cells. Uncertainty persisted over the HCMV specificity of expanded NKG2C+ T cell clones.

Germline V lookup: CDR1 MDHEN, CDR2 SYDVKM. The CDR3 is 18 residues long. Each CDR3 protein gets one entry in TCRdb, which reprocessed the 5' RACE reads and gives no DNA. Reported are 350,000 to 400,000 distinct CDR3 sequences; the ten largest clones contain about 10%. This receptor was taken from a woman aged 45-65 years in good health. The sample consisted of blood T cells: a sorted CD56 or NKG2C T cell subset, CD4+ or CD8+ T cells, or bulk PBMC T cells (not recorded which). The chain recombines TRBV28 with TRBJ2-7; absent DNA, TCRdb's TRBD2 call cannot be checked. The CDR3 loop is CASSSTWGSGSGRYEQYF.